Included here is one TCR beta chain sequence, with context. Its specificity is unknown. This record comes from a study of STAT5B mutations in CD4+ large granular lymphocyte leukemia. Study in general: Among healthy controls, a particular HLA allele went with more CDR3 'QG' motifs. Study outcomes and limitations: Without putative leukemic clones, patient CD4-sorted repertoires remained more clonal than healthy CD4+ repertoires. TRBV06-family usage was enriched in top patient clones (8/27) versus controls (2/35).

The length of the CDR3 is 15 residues. Trimming took 7 bases from V and 6 from J; bases not matched to a gene: 10. Germline-derived CDR1 and CDR2 are MNHNS and SASEGT. The table came from immunoSEQ multiplex PCR; TCRdb's copy has only in-frame clones and leaves some out. The repertoire has about 30,000 clones, roughly 77% of them found once; the top ten carry approximately 2%. The receptor's source is a human donor in good health. The chain employs TRBV6-1 and TRBJ1-5; 9 bases fit TRBD1. Sequencing was carried out using CD4+ T cells from blood buffy coats. In nucleotides, the CDR3 is TGTGCCAGCATTACACAGGGGGCTCCTGGTCAGCCCCAGCATTTT. Its protein product is CASITQGAPGQPQHF.